The 24 T cell receptor beta chains below come from one sample, sequenced in a study of early T cells in non-severe SARS-CoV-2 infection. From the 5' RACE reads, TCRdb called clonotypes with MiXCR, one entry per CDR3 protein. The table includes about 62,000 distinct CDR3 sequences, less than 10% detected once. The sequencing sample was made of whole blood. The receptors here all came from an adult who was a healthcare worker with PCR-confirmed SARS-CoV-2 infection or an uninfected control (not recorded which).

This clonotype was seen ten or more times. The chain is built from TRBV18 and TRBJ2-3, with D possibly being TRBD1 (6 bases). CDR3 length: 14 amino acids. V lost 2 bases, J lost 5 bases, and 11 bases lay in between. The germline V gene has CDR1 KGHSH and CDR2 LQKENI. The CDR3 spells CASSPTQGLDTQYF. In nucleotides, the CDR3 is TGTGCCAGCTCACCAACGCAGGGGTTAGATACGCAGTATTTT.

This clonotype came up many times. The chain employs TRBV20-1 and TRBJ1-6; D possibly corresponds to TRBD1 (6 bases). The CDR3 runs to 14 residues. The V and J ends lost 3 bases and 6 bases respectively, with 12 bases between them. The germline V gene has CDR1 DFQATT and CDR2 SNEGSKA (reference sequence). Here the CDR3 DNA reads TGCAGTGCTAGCAGGGGAGGACTTAATTCACCCCTCCACTTT. Its protein product is CSASRGGLNSPLHF.

The CDR3 nucleotides read TGTGCCAGCAGTGAAAGCTGGGGGAACTATGGCTACACCTTC. This translates into CASSESWGNYGYTF. V usage is TRBV6-1 and J usage is TRBJ1-2; possible D gene TRBD1, 5 bases. CDR1 MNHNS and CDR2 SASEGT come from the germline V gene. V was cut by 2 bases and J by 2 bases, with 9 bases left in between. The length of the CDR3 is 14 residues.

This clonotype rates as medium-sized (0.01 to 0.1%). V gene TRBV18 combines with J gene TRBJ2-1, with TRBD1 as a possible D gene (6 bases). The V gene lost 7 bases and the J gene lost 5 bases, with 12 bases spanning the gap. There are 13 residues in the CDR3. Germline-derived CDR1 and CDR2 are KGHSH and LQKENI. The CDR3 protein is CASFRDTDNEQFF. In DNA form, the CDR3 reads TGTGCCAGCTTCCGGGACACAGACAATGAGCAGTTCTTC.

The rearrangement uses TRBV2 and TRBJ1-1; D unclear. V lost 5 bases and J lost 1, with 11 bases in between. This CDR3 spans 14 amino acids. The germline V gene encodes CDR1 SNHLY and CDR2 FYNNEI. This CDR3 reads CASSPDGGNTEAFF. The CDR3 nucleotides are TGTGCCAGCAGTCCCGATGGAGGGAACACTGAAGCTTTCTTT.

This clonotype was picked up a small number of times. The chain employs TRBV7-2 and TRBJ2-6, with 9 bases that match TRBD1. V trimming: 5 bases; J trimming: 2 bases; junction bases outside the gene matches: 4. The germline V gene encodes CDR1 SGHTA and CDR2 FQGNSA. The CDR3 contains 16 residues. The CDR3 reads CASSLRTGAGANVLTF. CDR3 nucleotides: TGTGCCAGCAGCCTTAGGACAGGGGCTGGGGCCAACGTCCTGACTTTC. Drawing the rest from reference TRBV7-2 and TRBJ2-6, the complete variable domain is GAGVSQSPSNKVTEKGKDVELRCDPISGHTALYWYRQSLGQGLEFLIYFQGNSAPDKSGLPSDRFSAERTGGSVSTLTIQRTQQEDSAVYLCASSLRTGAGANVLTFGAGSRLTVL.

This clonotype was seen more than once but under ten times. The rearrangement joins TRBV5-1 to TRBJ2-4; a possible D gene is TRBD1 (5 bases). The germline gives CDR1 SGHRS, CDR2 YFSETQ. The CDR3 runs to 15 residues. V lost 0 bases and J lost 0, with 7 bases in between. CDR3 nucleotide sequence: TGCGCCAGCAGCTTGGAAGGGGTAGCCAAAAACATTCAGTACTTC. The encoded protein is CASSLEGVAKNIQYF.

This clonotype has at least ten counts. The chain uses TRBV30 and TRBJ2-4; D remains ambiguous. This CDR3 is built from 14 residues. Germline V lookup: CDR1 GTSNPN, CDR2 SVGIG (reference sequence). V lost 3 bases and J lost 0, with 9 bases in between. The CDR3 DNA is TGTGCCTGGAGGGATAGGGCAGCCAAAAACATTCAGTACTTC. It translates to CAWRDRAAKNIQYF.

The chain couples TRBV5-8 to TRBJ1-3; D remains unclear. This CDR3 region has 16 residues. The germline V gene encodes CDR1 SGHTS and CDR2 YDEGEE. V lost 1 base and J lost 0, with 11 bases in between. CDR3 sequence: CASSLLVVASGNTIYF. The CDR3 nucleotides read TGTGCCAGCAGCTTGTTGGTAGTAGCCTCTGGAAACACCATATATTTT.

The chain recombines TRBV2 with TRBJ2-5; no definite D call. The CDR3 runs 12 residues. The germline gives CDR1 SNHLY, CDR2 FYNNEI. V was cut by 5 bases and J by 0 bases, with 4 bases left in between. This CDR3 is CASSRDQETQYF. The CDR3 region has the DNA TGTGCCAGCAGTCGGGACCAAGAGACCCAGTACTTC.

The chain employs TRBV30 and TRBJ2-5, with 8 bases aligning to TRBD2. The CDR3 has 16 residues. Germline V gene data show CDR1 as GTSNPN and CDR2 as SVGIG (reference sequence). Trimming took 0 bases from V and 5 from J; bases not matched to a gene: 11. This CDR3 reads CAWSVWAGGAAETQYF. In DNA, the CDR3 is TGTGCCTGGAGTGTGTGGGCCGGGGGGGCCGCGGAGACCCAGTACTTC.

The CDR3 DNA sequence: TGCAGTGCCGCCGGACAGACTAATCAGCCCCAGCATTTT. The encoded protein is CSAAGQTNQPQHF. The chain is built from TRBV20-1 and TRBJ1-5, with a tentative D call TRBD1 (6 bases). The CDR3 sequence is 13 residues long. Looked up from germline, CDR1 is DFQATT and CDR2 is SNEGSKA (reference sequence). With 6 bases removed from V and 4 bases from J, the gap between germline ends came to 13 bases.

The V gene is TRBV7-9, the J gene TRBJ2-3, with TRBD2 matching 12 bases. V lost 5 bases to trimming and J lost 3 bases; unmatched junction nucleotides: 3. Germline V CDR1 and CDR2: SEHNR, FQNEAQ (reference sequence). The CDR3 loop spans 15 amino acids. The CDR3 sequence: CASSAGTSGTDTQYF. In nucleotides, the CDR3 is TGTGCCAGCAGCGCAGGGACTAGCGGGACAGATACGCAGTATTTT.

The chain is built from TRBV7-9 and TRBJ2-5, with D perhaps matching TRBD2 (6 bases). The germline V gene has CDR1 SEHNR and CDR2 FQNEAQ (reference sequence). The CDR3 sequence is 15 residues long. V was clipped by 5 bases and J by 5 bases, with 18 bases between them. CDR3: CASSQMGGRDETQYF. The CDR3 region has the DNA TGTGCCAGCAGCCAAATGGGGGGAAGAGATGAGACCCAGTACTTC. The complete variable domain, with remaining parts taken from reference TRBV7-9 and TRBJ2-5, reads DTGVSQNPRHKITKRGQNVTFRCDPISEHNRLYWYRQTLGQGPEFLTYFQNEAQLEKSRLLSDRFSAERPKGSFSTLEIQRTEQGDSAMYLCASSQMGGRDETQYFGPGTRLLVL.

The V and J genes are TRBV20-1 and TRBJ2-1; 8 bases line up with TRBD1. Germline V gene data show CDR1 as DFQATT and CDR2 as SNEGSKA (reference sequence). Trimming at V came to 5 bases and at J to 7 bases, leaving 10 bases not matched to a gene. The CDR3 length is 14 residues. The CDR3 sequence: CSAQPGGDVNEQFF. CDR3 in DNA: TGCAGTGCTCAACCAGGGGGCGATGTGAATGAGCAGTTCTTC.

The chain employs TRBV11-2 and TRBJ2-1; D is ambiguous. The CDR3 covers 16 residues. CDR1 is SGHAT, CDR2 FQNNGV, per germline. Trimming shortened V by 4 bases and J by 7 bases, and 20 bases separated the two germline ends. The CDR3 sequence: CASSSLWQARMNEQFF. The CDR3 DNA reads TGTGCCAGCAGCTCCCTATGGCAGGCCAGGATGAATGAGCAGTTCTTC.

This sequence joins TRBV11-2 and TRBJ2-7; maybe TRBD2 (5 bases). With 0 bases removed from V and 1 base from J, the gap between germline ends came to 10 bases. The CDR3 extends over 15 amino acids. Germline V gene lookup returns CDR1 SGHAT and CDR2 FQNNGV. CDR3 sequence reads: CASSLDLRGSYEQYV. The CDR3 DNA sequence: TGTGCCAGCAGCTTAGACCTACGGGGATCCTACGAGCAGTACGTC.

This clonotype was detected ten times or more. The chain combines TRBV6-1 with TRBJ1-2, with 8 bases fitting TRBD1. V gave up 5 bases and J gave up 3 bases; unmatched junction bases: 5. Germline V gene sequence: CDR1 MNHNS, CDR2 SASEGT. There are 14 residues in the CDR3. Written as DNA, the CDR3 is TGTGCCAGCAGTTCACAACAGGGGGACTATGGCTACACCTTC. Translating it yields CASSSQQGDYGYTF.

Points on this clonotype: This may be a read error: a much more frequent sequence differs by one nucleotide. CDR3 bases: TGTGTCAGCAGTCCAACAGGGCCGGGGGACGAGCAGTACGTC. Its protein product is CVSSPTGPGDEQYV. V usage is TRBV12-3 or TRBV12-4 and J usage is TRBJ2-7; D possibly uses TRBD1 or TRBD2 (6 bases each). This CDR3 has 14 amino acids.

A few counts support this clonotype. V and J are TRBV11-2 and TRBJ2-2; 7 nucleotides line up with TRBD1. The CDR3 has 14 amino acids. Germline CDR1 reads SGHAT; CDR2 reads FQNNGV. Trimming took 6 bases from V and 3 from J; bases not matched to a gene: 4. The CDR3 here is CASRRQGYTGELFF. CDR3 bases: TGTGCCAGCAGACGACAGGGCTACACCGGGGAGCTGTTTTTT.

This chain links TRBV6-1 with TRBJ2-3; TRBD2 matches 11 bases. There are 19 residues in the CDR3. CDR1 is MNHNS, CDR2 SASEGT, per germline. Trimming cost V 2 bases and J 2 bases; bases outside gene matches: 12. Written as DNA, the CDR3 is TGTGCCAGCAGTGAATTATACCTTCCGGGACTAGCGGTCACAGATACGCAGTATTTT. Translation: CASSELYLPGLAVTDTQYF.

This chain uses TRBV19 with TRBJ2-1; D is ambiguous. Trimming left V 1 base short and J 9 bases short, with 16 bases between. The CDR3 length is 15 residues. In germline, CDR1 is LNHDA, CDR2 SQIVND (reference sequence). The CDR3: CASSIAPGAGLEQFF. In DNA, the CDR3 is TGTGCCAGTAGTATAGCCCCCGGAGCTGGTCTTGAGCAGTTCTTC.

This clonotype was counted a few times. The chain links TRBV6-6 to TRBJ1-4; perhaps TRBD1 as D (5 bases). Germline V CDR1 and CDR2: MNHNY, SVGAGI (reference sequence). The CDR3 is made up of 15 amino acids. V was clipped by 4 bases and J by 2 bases, with 11 bases between them. CDR3 sequence: CASSSGHWTNEKLFF. As DNA, the CDR3 is TGTGCCAGCAGTTCAGGACACTGGACTAATGAAAAACTGTTTTTT.

The sample holds a few counts of this clonotype. DNA of the CDR3: TGTGCCAGCAACCATATGGGGGACTTAGAGGAGCAGTACGTC. Protein sequence: CASNHMGDLEEQYV. The rearrangement joins TRBV6-6 to TRBJ2-7, with D possibly being TRBD2 (6 bases). CDR3 length equals 14 residues. The germline gives CDR1 MNHNY, CDR2 SVGAGI (reference sequence). The V gene lost 7 bases and the J gene lost 7 bases, with 20 bases spanning the gap.